The subject of this entry is one T cell receptor (beta chain). The antigen remains unidentified. PCR amplification relied on 60 Vbeta primers (plus 13 Jbeta primers). Assay used: immunoSEQ multiplex PCR; TCRdb lists only in-frame clones, some missing. Its table lists around 50,000 clones. This sample is part of a study of cytomegalovirus exposure and HLA in healthy donors. Whole-study findings and limits: A later analysis showed that HLA-associated TCR beta chains had undergone more clonal expansion than equally common others. It was taken for granted in presence/absence analyses that sequencing depth across donors was roughly uniform.

At collection, donors were nominally healthy, but unrecorded immune exposures were probable. The CDR3 contains 16 residues. The trim removed 5 bases at V and 5 bases at J, leaving 13 bases unmatched. The V gene's germline CDR1 is SGHDT and CDR2 YYEEEE. The receptor's source is a woman aged 40 to 50 in good health and CMV-seronegative. Sequenced sample: PBMCs. The chain combines TRBV5-6 with TRBJ2-7, with 10 bases lining up with TRBD1. The CDR3 DNA sequence: TGTGCCAGCAGAACCCGCCCCGGGACAGGGGACGACGAGCAGTACTTC. Its translation: CASRTRPGTGDDEQYF.